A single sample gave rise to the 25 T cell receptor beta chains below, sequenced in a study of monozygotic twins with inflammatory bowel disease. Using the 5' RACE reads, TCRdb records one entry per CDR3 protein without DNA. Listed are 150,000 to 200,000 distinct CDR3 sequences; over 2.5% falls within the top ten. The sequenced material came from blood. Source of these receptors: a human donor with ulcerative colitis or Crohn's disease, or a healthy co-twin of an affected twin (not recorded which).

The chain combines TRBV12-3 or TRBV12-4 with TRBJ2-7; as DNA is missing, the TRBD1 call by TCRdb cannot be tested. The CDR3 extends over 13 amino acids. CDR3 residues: CASSRDRAYEQYF.

CDR3 region: CSVLVSGRPNQPQHF. The rearrangement uses TRBV29-1 and TRBJ1-5. In germline, CDR1 is SQVTM, CDR2 ANQGSEA. This CDR3 has 15 residues.

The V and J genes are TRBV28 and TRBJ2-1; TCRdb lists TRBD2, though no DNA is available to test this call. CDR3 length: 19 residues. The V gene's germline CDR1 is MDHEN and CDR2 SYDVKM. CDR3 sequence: CASSLRGLAGGPRYNEQFF.

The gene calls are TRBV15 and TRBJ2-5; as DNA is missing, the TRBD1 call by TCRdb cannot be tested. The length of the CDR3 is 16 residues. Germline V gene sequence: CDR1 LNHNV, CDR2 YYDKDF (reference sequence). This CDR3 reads CATSRENTRTKETQYF. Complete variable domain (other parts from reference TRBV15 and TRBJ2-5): DAMVIQNPRYQVTQFGKPVTLSCSQTLNHNVMYWYQQKSSQAPKLLFHYYDKDFNNEADTPDNFQSRRPNTSFCFLDIRSPGLGDTAMYLCATSRENTRTKETQYFGPGTRLLVL.

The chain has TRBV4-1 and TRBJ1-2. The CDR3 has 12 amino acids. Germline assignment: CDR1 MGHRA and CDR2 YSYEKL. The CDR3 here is CASSKVNYGYTF.

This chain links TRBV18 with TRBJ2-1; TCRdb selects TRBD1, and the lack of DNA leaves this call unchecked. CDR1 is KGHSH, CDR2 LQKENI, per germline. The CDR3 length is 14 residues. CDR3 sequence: CASSPGLGGVEQFF.

CDR3 in amino acids: CASSLRTGELFF. The chain combines TRBV28 with TRBJ2-2. Per germline, CDR1 MDHEN and CDR2 SYDVKM. The CDR3 runs 12 residues.

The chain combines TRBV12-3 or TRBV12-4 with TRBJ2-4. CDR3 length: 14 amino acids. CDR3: CASSGGLGKNIQYF.

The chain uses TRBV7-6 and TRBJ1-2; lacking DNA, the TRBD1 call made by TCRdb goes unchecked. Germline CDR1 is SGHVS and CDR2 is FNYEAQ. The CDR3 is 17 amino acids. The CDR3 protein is CASSKISGTGAGYGYTF.

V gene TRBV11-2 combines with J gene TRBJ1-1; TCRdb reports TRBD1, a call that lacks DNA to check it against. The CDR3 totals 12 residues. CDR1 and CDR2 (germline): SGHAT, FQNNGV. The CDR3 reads CASSQGQREAFF.

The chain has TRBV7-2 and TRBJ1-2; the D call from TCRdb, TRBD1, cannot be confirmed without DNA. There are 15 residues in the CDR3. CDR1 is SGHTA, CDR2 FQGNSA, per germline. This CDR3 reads CASSLNFRPGAGYTF.

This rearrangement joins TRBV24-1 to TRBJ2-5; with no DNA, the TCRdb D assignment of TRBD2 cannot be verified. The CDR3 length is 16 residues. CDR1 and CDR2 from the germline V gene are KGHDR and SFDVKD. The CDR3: CATSDWTSGSVETQYF.

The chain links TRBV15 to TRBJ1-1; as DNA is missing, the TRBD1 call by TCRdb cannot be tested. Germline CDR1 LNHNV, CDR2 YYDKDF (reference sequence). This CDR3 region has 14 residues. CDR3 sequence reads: CATSRDGPGGEAFF.

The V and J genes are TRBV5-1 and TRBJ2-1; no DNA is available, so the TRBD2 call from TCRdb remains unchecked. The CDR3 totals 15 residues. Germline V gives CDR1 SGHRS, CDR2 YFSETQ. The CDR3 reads CASSLGSGRANEQFF.

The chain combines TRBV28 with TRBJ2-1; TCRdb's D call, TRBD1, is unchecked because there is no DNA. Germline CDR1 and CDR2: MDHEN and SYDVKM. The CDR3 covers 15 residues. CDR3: CASSLRGAFYNEQFF.

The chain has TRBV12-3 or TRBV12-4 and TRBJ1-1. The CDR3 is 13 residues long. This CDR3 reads CASSSSMNTEAFF.

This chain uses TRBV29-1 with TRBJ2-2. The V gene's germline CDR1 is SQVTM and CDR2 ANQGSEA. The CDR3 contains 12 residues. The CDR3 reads CSVDKVAGELFF.

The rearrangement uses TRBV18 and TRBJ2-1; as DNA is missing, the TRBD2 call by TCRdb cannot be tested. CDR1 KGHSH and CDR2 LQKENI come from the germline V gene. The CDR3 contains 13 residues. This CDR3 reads CASSSGRVNEQFF.

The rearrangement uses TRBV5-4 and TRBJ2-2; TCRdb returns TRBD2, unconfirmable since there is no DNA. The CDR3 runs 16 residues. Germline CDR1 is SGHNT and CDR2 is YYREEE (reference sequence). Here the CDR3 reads CASSLRRQGGTGELFF.

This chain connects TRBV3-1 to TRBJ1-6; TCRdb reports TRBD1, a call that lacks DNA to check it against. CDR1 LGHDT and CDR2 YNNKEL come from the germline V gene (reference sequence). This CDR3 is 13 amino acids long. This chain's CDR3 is CASRTGYNSPLHF. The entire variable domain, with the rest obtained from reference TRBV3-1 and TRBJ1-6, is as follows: DTAVSQTPKYLVTQMGNDKSIKCEQNLGHDTMYWYKQDSKKFLKIMFSYNNKELIINETVPNRFSPKSPDKAHLNLHINSLELGDSAVYFCASRTGYNSPLHFGNGTRLTVT.

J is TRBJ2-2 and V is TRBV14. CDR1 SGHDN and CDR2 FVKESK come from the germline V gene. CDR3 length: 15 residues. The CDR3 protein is CASSQARGAGGELFF.

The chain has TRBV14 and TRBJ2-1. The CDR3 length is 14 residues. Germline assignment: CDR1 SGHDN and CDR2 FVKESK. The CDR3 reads CASSPSGRNNEQFF.

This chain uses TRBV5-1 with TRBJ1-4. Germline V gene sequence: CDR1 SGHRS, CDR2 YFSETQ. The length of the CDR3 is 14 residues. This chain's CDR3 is CASSLSGPGEKLFF.

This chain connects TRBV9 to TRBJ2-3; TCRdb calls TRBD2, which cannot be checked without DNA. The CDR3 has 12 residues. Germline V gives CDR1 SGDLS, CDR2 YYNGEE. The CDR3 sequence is CASGRGTDTQYF.

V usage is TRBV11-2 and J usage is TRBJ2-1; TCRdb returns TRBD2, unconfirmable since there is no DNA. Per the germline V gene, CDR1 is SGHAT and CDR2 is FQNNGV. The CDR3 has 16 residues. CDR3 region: CASSLGAAGVSHEQFF.